The source of this T cell receptor beta chain is a study of cytomegalovirus exposure and HLA in healthy donors. The CDR3 length is 12 residues. Germline V CDR1 and CDR2: MDHEN, SYDVKM. The V gene lost 5 bases and the J gene lost 0 bases, with 4 bases spanning the gap. Points from the study as a whole: A later analysis showed TCR association rates differing by HLA locus, peaking at DRB1 and lowest at HLA-C.

The PCR was carried out with 60 Vbeta primers and 13 Jbeta primers. TCRdb's table, derived via immunoSEQ multiplex PCR, lists solely in-frame clones and lacks some. The data hold 90,000 to 140,000 clones, with about an eighth observed a single time. A remark on this clone: The antigen is unknown.

The TCR was taken from a man in his forties in good health and CMV-seropositive. The rearrangement links TRBV28 to TRBJ1-2; D not resolved. Input material: PBMCs. CDR3 nucleotides: TGTGCCAGCAGTAGAGCTAACTATGGCTACACCTTC. This sequence encodes CASSRANYGYTF.